Below, one TCR beta chain is given with its context. The antigen remains undetermined. CD8+ and CD4+ T cells taken from blood had their TCR beta sequenced. This sample was included in a study of CD8 T cells in Susac syndrome. Notes on the study in general: As the study acknowledged, the number of individuals who were part of its TCR sequencing and HLA analysis was relatively small.

This CDR3 spans 14 amino acids. CDR1 is SGHRS and CDR2 is YFSETQ in the germline V gene. V was shortened by 2 bases and J by 0 bases, with 8 bases between the two germline ends. Roughly 0.45 to 1 ug RNA was reverse transcribed with random hexamers. An immunoSEQ multiplex PCR amplified TCR beta CDR3 over 54 Vbeta and 13 Jbeta. TCRdb reanalysed the immunoSEQ multiplex PCR reads using MiXCR and keeps one entry per CDR3 protein. The table has 400,000 to 550,000 distinct CDR3 sequences, 85% to 90% seen once; the top ten hold about 0.12%. Sequenced sample: CD8+ T cells from PBMCs. The TCR sequence derives from a human donor with multiple sclerosis. This chain connects TRBV5-1 to TRBJ1-1; D may be TRBD1 (5 bases). The CDR3 spells CASSFGAMNTEAFF. The CDR3 DNA reads as TGCGCCAGCAGCTTCGGGGCCATGAACACTGAAGCTTTCTTT.